This T cell receptor (beta chain) was obtained from a study of read filtering for tumor transcriptome and immune sequencing. Study summary: After DNase treatment, RNA was made into whole-transcriptome libraries. Study outcomes and limitations: This fraction held mixed bone marrow immune cells after CD138-negative sorting. IR-seq and RNA-seq agreed better without single-read clonotypes.

From roughly 0.4 ug of RNA, a library with molecular barcoded alpha/delta and beta/gamma adaptors was made. From the reads, TCRdb called clonotypes with MiXCR, one entry per CDR3 protein. The sample records some 38,000 distinct CDR3 sequences, around 11% being singletons. With regard to this clonotype: Its target is not known. A much larger clone is a single base away; this may be a read error.

Source material: a population of CD138-negative cells sorted from bone marrow. The sequence came from a donor at least 40 years old with multiple myeloma.

The CDR3 nucleotides read TGTGCCACCAGTGGTGCGGAAAGGGGCTATTCAGGTGGGGGCTACGCCTTC. It encodes CATSGAERGYSGGGYAF. The chain recombines TRBV24-1 with TRBJ1-2, with TRBD1 as a possible D gene (6 bases). In germline, CDR1 is KGHDR, CDR2 SFDVKD. CDR3 size: 17 residues.